In its sample, the clone carrying this TCR beta chain was seen many times. No antigen is known for it. V was pared by 6 bases and J by 2 bases, with 10 bases of the junction left unmatched. This CDR3 has 14 amino acids. CDR1 is SQVTM, CDR2 ANQGSEA, per germline. This specimen comes from a study of CD8 T cells in ankylosing spondylitis. Study-wide findings and caveats: Eight or nine highly homologous variants formed a TCR beta motif that appeared characteristic of ankylosing spondylitis blood. In ankylosing spondylitis patients, matched synovial fluid reportedly showed significant enrichment of disease-linked clones.

It was by quantitative 5'-RACE with molecular barcodes that TCR beta libraries were made. TCRdb reanalysed the 5' RACE reads using MiXCR and keeps one entry per CDR3 protein. The repertoire holds about 800,000 distinct CDR3 sequences, with 10% to 15% as singletons. The origin of this receptor is a male donor with ankylosing spondylitis. The chain employs TRBV29-1 and TRBJ2-7; 7 bases fit TRBD1. The sample consisted of blood, either unsorted or a sorted T cell fraction (not recorded which). In nucleotides, the CDR3 is TGCAGCGTCCAGCTGACCGGGACAGCCTACGAGCAGTACTTC. Its translation is CSVQLTGTAYEQYF.